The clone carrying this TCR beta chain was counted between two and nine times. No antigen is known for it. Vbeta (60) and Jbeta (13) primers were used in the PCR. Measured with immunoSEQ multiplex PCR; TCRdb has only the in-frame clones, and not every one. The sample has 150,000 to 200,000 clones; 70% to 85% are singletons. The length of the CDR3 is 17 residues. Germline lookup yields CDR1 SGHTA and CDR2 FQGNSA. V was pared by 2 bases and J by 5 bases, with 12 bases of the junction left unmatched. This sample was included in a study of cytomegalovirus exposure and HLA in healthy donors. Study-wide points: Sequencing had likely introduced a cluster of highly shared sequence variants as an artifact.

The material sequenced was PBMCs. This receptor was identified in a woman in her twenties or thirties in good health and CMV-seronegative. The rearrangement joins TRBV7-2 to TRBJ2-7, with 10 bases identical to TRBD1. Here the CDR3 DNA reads TGTGCCAGCAGCTTACGTGCGAGAGGACAGGGGGGACACGAGCAGTACTTC. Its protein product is CASSLRARGQGGHEQYF.